The rows below give T cell receptor beta chains drawn from one sample of a study of T cell changes during pregnancy in multiple sclerosis. Clones were sequenced by immunoSEQ multiplex PCR, and TCRdb holds only the in-frame ones, with some missing. The top ten clones hold about a tenth of a sample with more than 30,000 clones, roughly 87% of them seen once. Material: CD8+ T cells from peripheral blood mononuclear cells, obtained in the first trimester of pregnancy. The receptors were gathered from a female donor with multiple sclerosis, enrolled in a pregnancy study. The CDR3 runs from the conserved cysteine through the conserved F or W. Fields, in order: J gene, V gene, CDR3 protein.

J: TRBJ2-1
V: TRBV27
CDR3: CASWGLAGGPGEQFF

J: TRBJ1-1
V: TRBV7-9
CDR3: CASSSLGGAGHTEAFF

J: TRBJ1-6
V: TRBV5-6
CDR3: CASSLGQGDTYNSPLHF

J: TRBJ1-1
V: TRBV2
CDR3: CASSERVTGFTEAFF

J: TRBJ1-1
V: TRBV29-1
CDR3: CSVEGWTGADTEAFF

J: TRBJ2-7
V: TRBV7-9
CDR3: CASSPSGGGSSYEQYF

J: TRBJ2-5
V: TRBV5-1
CDR3: CASGPGTDGFYQETQYF

J: TRBJ2-3
V: TRBV5-1
CDR3: CASSLLAATDTQYF

J: TRBJ1-1
V: TRBV2
CDR3: CASSKDGTPLNTEAFF

J: TRBJ1-1
V: TRBV7-8
CDR3: CASSLVRQGTEAFF

J: TRBJ2-2
V: TRBV15
CDR3: CATSFPSGNTGELFF

J: TRBJ2-2
V: TRBV27
CDR3: CASSFSGSSMELFF

J: TRBJ2-3
V: TRBV19
CDR3: CATSPGWDSDTQYF

J: TRBJ2-1
V: TRBV23-1
CDR3: CAGEIAGGPEYPFF

J: TRBJ2-1
V: TRBV4-2
CDR3: CASSPLEGLAYNEQFF

J: TRBJ2-1
V: TRBV7-9
CDR3: CASSGGQGHNEQFF

J: TRBJ2-7
V: TRBV4-2
CDR3: CASSQGGSIYEQYF

J: TRBJ2-1
V: TRBV6-5
CDR3: CASGTETSTYNEQFF

J: TRBJ2-7
V: TRBV6-5
CDR3: CASSYREGESYEQYF

J: TRBJ1-6
V: TRBV27
CDR3: CASSSRDIGGSPLHF

J: TRBJ1-2
V: TRBV28
CDR3: CASSLGGGERYGYTF

J: TRBJ1-2
V: TRBV2
CDR3: CASSADRGLAGYTF

J: TRBJ1-1
V: TRBV27
CDR3: CASSLYVNTEAFF

J: TRBJ2-2
V: TRBV6-1
CDR3: CASMVTGDTGELFF

J: TRBJ1-1
V: TRBV19
CDR3: CASSIELAGNTEAFF

J: TRBJ2-7
V: TRBV27
CDR3: CASSFRTPEEQYF

J: TRBJ2-1
V: TRBV27
CDR3: CASSLFGAGRTYNEQFF

J: TRBJ2-1
V: TRBV11-3
CDR3: CASSPERHVGQQFF

J: TRBJ2-6
V: TRBV4-3
CDR3: CASSKDSGSGANVLTF

J: TRBJ2-7
V: TRBV7-9
CDR3: CASSGGDRGLYEQYF

J: TRBJ2-7
V: TRBV5-8
CDR3: CASSNAAGTRNNEQYF

J: TRBJ1-3
V: TRBV18
CDR3: CASSPRDRGNPGNTIYF

J: TRBJ1-1
V: TRBV25-1
CDR3: CASSEPGDTEAFF

J: TRBJ2-5
V: TRBV30
CDR3: CAWDKAGEETQYF

J: TRBJ2-7
V: TRBV11-3
CDR3: CASSLDLTGGVYEQYF

J: TRBJ2-1
V: TRBV4-3
CDR3: CASSQDAPSGGYEQFF

J: TRBJ2-1
V: TRBV7-3
CDR3: CASSSRLAGGPETYNEQFF

J: TRBJ1-6
V: TRBV23-1
CDR3: CASSRGQGMNSPLHF

J: TRBJ1-2
V: TRBV4-2
CDR3: CASSSSRDSLGIGYGYTF

J: TRBJ1-1
V: TRBV19
CDR3: CASRNPGLMNTEAFF

J: TRBJ1-2
V: TRBV9
CDR3: CASSEDRGSYGYTF

J: TRBJ2-3
V: TRBV7-3
CDR3: CASSLSLAGDGTDTQYF

J: TRBJ2-1
V: TRBV27
CDR3: CASSLSPAEGNYNEQFF

J: TRBJ2-3
V: TRBV4-3
CDR3: CASSQTRTDTQYF

J: TRBJ1-2
V: TRBV7-2
CDR3: CASSLAYGTGDGYTF

J: TRBJ2-7
V: TRBV5-6
CDR3: CASSFPGYEQYF

J: TRBJ2-7
V: TRBV27
CDR3: CASSLDGGTYEQYF

J: TRBJ2-5
V: TRBV2
CDR3: CASSLGLAGRSSPLVGETQYF

J: TRBJ2-3
V: TRBV5-4
CDR3: CASSPGWGTGTQYF

J: TRBJ2-7
V: TRBV18
CDR3: CASSPVRVGETYEQYF

J: TRBJ2-6
V: TRBV15
CDR3: CATSREGQEYSGANVLTF

J: TRBJ1-2
V: TRBV6-6
CDR3: CASSPDRAGYGYTF

J: TRBJ1-3
V: TRBV19
CDR3: CASSGGGNTIYF